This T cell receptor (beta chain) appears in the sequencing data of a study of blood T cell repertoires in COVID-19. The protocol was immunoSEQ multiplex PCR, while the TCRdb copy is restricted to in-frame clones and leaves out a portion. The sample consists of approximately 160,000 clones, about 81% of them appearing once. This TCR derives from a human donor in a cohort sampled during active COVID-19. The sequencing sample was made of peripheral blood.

The DNA for the CDR3 is TGTGCCAGCAGCCCTTGGTCCCGGGACAGCTATAACTATGGCTACACCTTC. Translation: CASSPWSRDSYNYGYTF. V gene TRBV7-8 combines with J gene TRBJ1-2; 7 bases are a match to TRBD1. The CDR3 has 17 residues. Germline V CDR1 and CDR2: SGHVS, FQNEAQ. V dropped 5 bases and J dropped 1; count of bases not matched to a gene: 13.